This T cell receptor (beta chain) was recovered during a study of tumor-infiltrating lymphocytes in primary liver carcinoma (dated by TCRdb to about 2017). About the full investigation: Of the five patients (three men and two women, aged 30 to 69 years), four had hepatocellular carcinoma and one had combined HCC and intrahepatic cholangiocarcinoma. High reproducibility was observed for the technical replicate repertoires, with mean shared-clone rates about 0.92 and correlation coefficients above 0.95. Roughly 3.65 to 8 million productive TCRbeta reads were obtained per sample, and no significant difference in read depth was found between tissue types. A total of 35 specimens from 5 patients went through TCRbeta repertoire sequencing, namely 25 tumor regions, 5 adjacent noncancerous liver tissues and 5 peripheral blood samples. The approximately 24 tumor region samples were profiled with Agilent mRNA microarrays so that TCRbeta repertoire diversity could be related to the local molecular phenotype. Tumors of the five patients were stage T1-T3 N0M0 with maximum diameters of roughly 4 to 10 cm. Across five regions of each liver tumor, along with adjacent normal tissue and blood, the study brought together TCRbeta repertoire sequencing, expression microarrays and whole-exome sequencing.

Without any cell sorting, total RNA and DNA were co-extracted from around 18-30 mg of bulk tissue using the AllPrep DNA/RNA mini kit. Between November 2015 and 2016, roughly five patients in China with histopathologically diagnosed primary liver carcinoma had surgical resection. At the time of sampling, the patients were treatment-naive and had chronic HBV infection. Five spatially separated regions were sampled from each tumor: the superior, inferior, left-lateral and right-lateral poles, plus the tumor centre. More than 80% viable tumor cells were found by histology in every tumor sample. Fresh tumor and adjacent tissue pieces were bisected; one half was stored in RNAlater at -80°C, the other sent for histology. On this clonotype: Its antigen is still unknown. One junction end disagrees with the germline gene, perhaps due to a read error.

A constant-region primer and ProtoScript II reverse transcriptase were used to reverse-transcribe TCRbeta-specific cDNA from roughly 480 ng total RNA. Construction of the TCRbeta libraries relied on three nested rounds of multiplex PCR, following a slightly modified ARM-PCR procedure. Each of the first two PCR rounds ran for around 10 cycles using multiplex TRBV1-TRBV30 forward primers together with a Cbeta reverse primer. A final 25-cycle PCR with Deep VentR polymerase added sample barcodes and Illumina adapters. Amplicons of 200-500 bp were gel-purified with a QIAquick gel extraction kit before sequencing. An Illumina HiSeq 2500 was used to sequence the TCRbeta amplicons with 250-bp paired-end reads. The original pipeline was this. Trimmomatic v0.33 was used to quality-trim the reads, and FLASH v1.2.11 was used to merge paired reads so that full CDR3 sequences could be recovered. V, D and J germline segments were assigned to the rearranged TCRbeta sequences using MiGEC v1.2.1b. VDJtools v1.0.0 computed clonotype statistics and Shannon-Wiener diversity indices. Except for diversity analysis, only the 250 most abundant clonotypes of each sample were used in subsequent analyses to reduce sampling bias. Clones were called with MiXCR by TCRdb after fastp trimmed the public reads at Q25, and only in-frame beta chains were retained. When rows share a CDR3 protein, they turn into one entry using the most common DNA and genes. For this entry, the V and J calls and clone size follow TCRdb and not the study's own pipeline. The sample yields 40,000 to 50,000 distinct CDR3 sequences; 70% to 80% were counted once. The ten largest clones add up to about a quarter of the sample.

Results and caveats for the whole study, not just this receptor: Bulk unsorted samples precluded comparing CD4+ and CD8+ T cell repertoires. The top 250 clones accounted for a significantly greater share of the repertoire in tumors than in blood (p = 0.039). Because sequencing covered only the TCR beta chain and unpaired alpha chains were not captured, true repertoire diversity is likely underestimated. Only about 7-24% of top clones were present in all five regions of a tumor, suggesting spatial heterogeneity of tumor-infiltrating T cells. Pairs of tumor regions showed greater repertoire overlap (mean 36%) than tumor-adjacent pairs (roughly 17%) or tumor-blood pairs (approximately 15%), which is consistent with antigen-driven expansion. The study included only five patients, and the authors note findings should be validated in a larger study.

In the germline V gene, CDR1 corresponds to SGHAT and CDR2 to FQNNGV. Measured from the cysteine to the phenylalanine, the CDR3 is 15 residues long. Of the read, only the CDR3 DNA is kept; its 45 bases are in frame from base 1. The clonotype comes from a man aged 40-49 years with primary liver carcinoma and hepatitis B virus infection. The sequence joins TRBV11-2 to TRBJ2-2; TRBD2 lines up with 8 middle nucleotides. Sequences were obtained from liver tumor tissue from sampling region 3. Explained via the paper, the cell subset or site label denotes: tumor region T3, left-lateral pole. CDR3 region: CASSLAGTYAGELFF. The nucleotide sequence is given as TGTGCCAGTAGCTTAGCGGGAACCTACGCCGGGGAGCTGTTTTTT.